This T cell receptor (beta chain) is drawn from a study of OX40 agonist ivuxolimab in advanced cancers. Overall study: Ivuxolimab, which patients received intravenously every 2 weeks, was dosed at 0.01 to 10 mg/kg. Dose-escalation patients' cancers were hepatocellular carcinoma, melanoma, renal cell or head and neck cancer. Regarding the study as a whole: The average count of expanded clones was higher among CD8+ T cells than among CD4+.

J was trimmed by 3 bases and V by 3 bases; bases with no gene match: 9. The CDR3 covers 16 residues. Germline V gene sequence: CDR1 MDHEN, CDR2 SYDVKM. Note on this clone: The antigen remains undetermined.

Data came from immunoSEQ multiplex PCR; TCRdb stores just in-frame clones and leaves some out. The sample holds about 98,000 clones, 90% to 95% seen once. Patients were ineligible given autoimmune disease history or systemic immunosuppression. This sequence joins TRBV28 and TRBJ2-3; 7 bases are shared with TRBD1. The sample here was CD4+ or CD8+ T cells sorted from blood, taken in a trial of the OX40 agonist ivuxolimab. The source of this sequence is an adult with an advanced solid tumor such as melanoma, head and neck, liver or kidney cancer. The CDR3 reads CASSLRRGQGTDTQYF. CDR3 DNA sequence: TGTGCCAGCAGTTTGCGAAGGGGGCAGGGGACAGATACGCAGTATTTT.